This T cell receptor beta chain was profiled in a study of regulatory T cells in long-lasting Graves disease. Study findings and constraints: Sample size, which was small, may have reduced accuracy.

The CDR3 spans 13 residues. Trimming left V 7 bases short and J 4 bases short, with 11 bases between. Sample time point: persistent/refractory GD, antithyroid drugs over 5 years with positive TRAb. PBMC-extracted RNA yielded the TCR library. This clonotype has at least ten counts. Its antigen is unknown. The authors built TCR beta libraries using iRepertoire HTBI primers and Arm-PCR of CDR3 regions. TCRdb used MiXCR to reprocess the multiplex PCR reads, holding one entry per CDR3 protein. The sample consists of roughly 400,000 distinct CDR3 sequences, around 20% of them appearing once. The sample here was peripheral blood mononuclear cells (PBMCs), taken when the disease was refractory, from a patient treated with antithyroid drugs. This chain uses TRBV12-3 or TRBV12-4 with TRBJ1-5; D perhaps matches TRBD1 (5 bases). The sequence was collected from a female donor with Graves disease. CDR3 loop: CASTPGGNQPQHF. DNA of the CDR3: TGTGCCAGCACTCCTGGGGGGAATCAGCCCCAGCATTTT.